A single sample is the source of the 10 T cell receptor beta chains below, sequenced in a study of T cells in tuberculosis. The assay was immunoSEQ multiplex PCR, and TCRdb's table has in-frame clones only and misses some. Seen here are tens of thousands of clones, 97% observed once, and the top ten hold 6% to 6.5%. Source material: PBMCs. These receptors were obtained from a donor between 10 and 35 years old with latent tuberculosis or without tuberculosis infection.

CDR3 sequence (DNA): TGTGCCAGTAGTGGGACTAGCGGGTACAATGAGCAGTTCTTC. Translating it yields CASSGTSGYNEQFF. The chain couples TRBV19 to TRBJ2-1; the match to TRBD2 covers 12 bases. The CDR3 extends over 14 amino acids. CDR1 and CDR2 (germline): LNHDA, SQIVND (reference sequence). With 5 bases clipped from V and 4 bases from J, the junction kept 0 bases outside the gene matches.

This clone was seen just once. This CDR3 is CASSLYYNEQFF. The CDR3 region has the DNA TGTGCCAGCAGCTTGTACTACAATGAGCAGTTCTTC. V and J are TRBV13 and TRBJ2-1; D unclear. V was shortened by 3 bases and J by 3 bases, with 3 bases between the two germline ends. Germline CDR1 is PRHDT and CDR2 is FYEKMQ (reference sequence). The CDR3 spans 12 residues.

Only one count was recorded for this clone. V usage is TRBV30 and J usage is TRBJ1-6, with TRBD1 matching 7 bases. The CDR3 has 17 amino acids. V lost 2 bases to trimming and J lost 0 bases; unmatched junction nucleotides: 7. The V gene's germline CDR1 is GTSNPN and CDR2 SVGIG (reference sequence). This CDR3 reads CAWSRAGGSSYNSPLHF. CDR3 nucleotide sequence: TGTGCCTGGAGTAGGGCAGGGGGAAGCTCCTATAATTCACCCCTCCACTTT. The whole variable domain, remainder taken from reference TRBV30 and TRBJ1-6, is SQTIHQWPATLVQPVGSPLSLECTVEGTSNPNLYWYRQAAGRGLQLLFYSVGIGQISSEVPQNLSASRPQDRQFILSSKKLLLSDSGFYLCAWSRAGGSSYNSPLHFGNGTRLTVT.

CDR3 DNA sequence: TGCGCCAGCAGAGCGGGAGTAGGGACCGGGGAGCTGTTTTTT. This codes for CASRAGVGTGELFF. The chain uses TRBV10-1 and TRBJ2-2, with TRBD2 matching 8 bases. The CDR3 length is 14 residues. CDR1 is WNHNN and CDR2 is SYGVQD in the germline V gene (reference sequence). The V and J ends lost 6 bases and 5 bases, in that order; junction bases with no gene match: 5.

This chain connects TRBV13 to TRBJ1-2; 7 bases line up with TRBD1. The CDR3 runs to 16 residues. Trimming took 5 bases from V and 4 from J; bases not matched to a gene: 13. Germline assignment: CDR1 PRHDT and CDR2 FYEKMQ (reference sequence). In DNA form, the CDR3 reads TGTGCCAGCAGCGTCGGCAGGGGGTTCTCTCTCTATGGCTACACCTTC. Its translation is CASSVGRGFSLYGYTF.

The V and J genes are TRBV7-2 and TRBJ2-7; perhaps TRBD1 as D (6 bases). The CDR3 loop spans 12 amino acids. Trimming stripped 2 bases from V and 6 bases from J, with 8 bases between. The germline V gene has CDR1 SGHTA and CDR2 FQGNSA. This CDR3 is CASSLSGVEQYF. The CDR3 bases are TGTGCCAGCAGCTTATCAGGGGTCGAGCAGTACTTC.

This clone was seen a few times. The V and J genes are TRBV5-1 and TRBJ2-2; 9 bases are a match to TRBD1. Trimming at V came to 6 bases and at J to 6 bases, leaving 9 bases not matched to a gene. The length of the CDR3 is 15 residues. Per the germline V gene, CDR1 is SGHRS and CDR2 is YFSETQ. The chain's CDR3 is CASKPGQGVAGELFF. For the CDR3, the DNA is TGCGCCAGCAAACCGGGACAGGGCGTCGCCGGGGAGCTGTTTTTT.

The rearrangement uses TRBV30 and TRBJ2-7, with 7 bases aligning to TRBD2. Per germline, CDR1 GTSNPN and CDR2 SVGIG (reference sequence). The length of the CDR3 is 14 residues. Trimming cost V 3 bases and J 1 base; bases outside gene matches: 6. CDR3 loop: CAWSAQRGSYEQYF. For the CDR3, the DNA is TGTGCCTGGAGCGCCCAGCGGGGTTCCTACGAGCAGTACTTC.

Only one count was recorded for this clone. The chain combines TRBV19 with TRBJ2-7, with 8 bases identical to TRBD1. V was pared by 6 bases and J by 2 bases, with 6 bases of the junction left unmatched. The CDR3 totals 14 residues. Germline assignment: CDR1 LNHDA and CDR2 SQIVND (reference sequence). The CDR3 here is CASSLGTGPYEQYF. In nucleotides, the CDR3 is TGTGCCAGTAGCCTTGGGACAGGTCCCTACGAGCAGTACTTC.

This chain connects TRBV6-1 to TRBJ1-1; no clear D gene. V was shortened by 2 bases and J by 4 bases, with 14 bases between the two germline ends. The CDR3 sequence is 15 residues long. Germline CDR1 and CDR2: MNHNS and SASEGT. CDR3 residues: CASSESGFAATEAFF. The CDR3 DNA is TGTGCCAGCAGTGAAAGCGGTTTTGCGGCCACTGAAGCTTTCTTT.